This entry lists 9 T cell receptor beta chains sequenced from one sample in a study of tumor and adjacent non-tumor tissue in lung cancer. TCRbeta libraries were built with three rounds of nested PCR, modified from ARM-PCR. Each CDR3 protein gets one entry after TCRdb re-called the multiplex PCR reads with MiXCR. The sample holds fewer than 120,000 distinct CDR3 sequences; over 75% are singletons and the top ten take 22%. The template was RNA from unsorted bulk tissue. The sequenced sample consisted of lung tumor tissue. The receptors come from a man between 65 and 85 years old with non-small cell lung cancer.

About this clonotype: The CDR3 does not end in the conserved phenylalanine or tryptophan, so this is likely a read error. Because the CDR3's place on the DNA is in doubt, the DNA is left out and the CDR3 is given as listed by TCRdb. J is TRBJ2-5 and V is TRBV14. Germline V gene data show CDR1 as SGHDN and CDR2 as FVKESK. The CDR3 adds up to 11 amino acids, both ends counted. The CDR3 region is CASSQAGTRYI.

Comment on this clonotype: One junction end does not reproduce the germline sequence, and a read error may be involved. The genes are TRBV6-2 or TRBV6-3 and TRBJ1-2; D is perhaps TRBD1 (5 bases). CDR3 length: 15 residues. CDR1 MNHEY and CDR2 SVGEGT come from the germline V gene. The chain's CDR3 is CASSQRTILNYGYTF. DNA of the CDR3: TGTGCCAGCAGCCAAAGGACAATTCTTAACTATGGCTACACCTTT.

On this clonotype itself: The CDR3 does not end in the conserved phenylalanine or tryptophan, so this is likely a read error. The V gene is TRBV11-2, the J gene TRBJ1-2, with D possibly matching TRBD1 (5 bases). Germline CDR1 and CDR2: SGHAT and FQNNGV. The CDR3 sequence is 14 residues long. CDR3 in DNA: TGTGCCAGCAGCCCGACAAGGGGTACCTATGGGTACACCATC. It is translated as CASSPTRGTYGYTI.

CDR3 DNA sequence: TGTGCCAGCAGCCAGACAGGGGACCGTCGTGAGGCTTTCTTT. Protein product: CASSQTGDRREAFF. The chain employs TRBV6-5 and TRBJ1-1, with 8 bases aligning to TRBD1. V lost 6 bases and J lost 11; bases outside the gene matches: 14. Germline lookup yields CDR1 MNHEY and CDR2 SVGAGI. There are 14 residues in the CDR3.

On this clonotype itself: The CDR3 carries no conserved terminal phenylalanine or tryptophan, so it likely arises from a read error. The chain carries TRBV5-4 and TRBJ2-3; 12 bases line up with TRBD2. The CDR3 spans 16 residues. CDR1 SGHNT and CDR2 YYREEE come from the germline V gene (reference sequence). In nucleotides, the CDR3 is TGTGCCAGCAGTCTGACTAGCGGGAGAGGGACAGATATGCAGTATTTG. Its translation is CASSLTSGRGTDMQYL.

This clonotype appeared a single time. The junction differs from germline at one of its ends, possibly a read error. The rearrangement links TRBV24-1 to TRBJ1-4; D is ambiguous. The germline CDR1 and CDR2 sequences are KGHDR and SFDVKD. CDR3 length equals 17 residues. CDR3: CATIEPQVYATNEKLCF. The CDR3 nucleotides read TGTGCCACCATTGAGCCGCAGGTATATGCAACTAATGAAAAACTGTGTTTT.

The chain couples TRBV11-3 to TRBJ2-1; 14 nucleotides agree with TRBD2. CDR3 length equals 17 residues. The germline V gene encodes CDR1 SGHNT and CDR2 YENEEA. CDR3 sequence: CVINLLGTSGGYNEQFF. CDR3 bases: TGTGTCATCAACCTCCTAGGGACTAGCGGGGGCTACAATGAGCAGTTCTTC. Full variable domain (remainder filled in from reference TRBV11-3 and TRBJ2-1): EAGVVQSPRYKIIEKKQPVAFWCNPISGHNTLYWYLQNLGQGPELLIRYENEEAVDDSQLPKDRFSAERLKGVDSTLKIQPAELGDSAVYLCVINLLGTSGGYNEQFFGPGTRLTVL.

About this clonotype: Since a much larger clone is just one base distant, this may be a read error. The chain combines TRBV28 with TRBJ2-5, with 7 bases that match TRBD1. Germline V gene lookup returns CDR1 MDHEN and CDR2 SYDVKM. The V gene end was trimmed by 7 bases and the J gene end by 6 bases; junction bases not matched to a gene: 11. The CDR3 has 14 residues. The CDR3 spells CASITGDSGKTQYF. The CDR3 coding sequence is TGTGCCAGCATCACAGGGGATTCCGGAAAGACCCAGTACTTC. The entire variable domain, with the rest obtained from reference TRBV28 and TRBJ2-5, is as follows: DVKVTQSSRYLVKRTGEKVFLECVQDMDHENMFWYRQDPGLGLRLIYFSYDVKMKEKGDIPEGYSVSREKKERFSLILESASTNQTSMYLCASITGDSGKTQYFGPGTRLLVL.

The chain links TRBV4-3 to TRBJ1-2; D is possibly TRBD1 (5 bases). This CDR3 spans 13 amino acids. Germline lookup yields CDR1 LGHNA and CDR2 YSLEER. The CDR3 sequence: CASGQERGDGYTF. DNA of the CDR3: TGCGCTAGCGGCCAAGAGAGAGGGGATGGCTACACCTTC.